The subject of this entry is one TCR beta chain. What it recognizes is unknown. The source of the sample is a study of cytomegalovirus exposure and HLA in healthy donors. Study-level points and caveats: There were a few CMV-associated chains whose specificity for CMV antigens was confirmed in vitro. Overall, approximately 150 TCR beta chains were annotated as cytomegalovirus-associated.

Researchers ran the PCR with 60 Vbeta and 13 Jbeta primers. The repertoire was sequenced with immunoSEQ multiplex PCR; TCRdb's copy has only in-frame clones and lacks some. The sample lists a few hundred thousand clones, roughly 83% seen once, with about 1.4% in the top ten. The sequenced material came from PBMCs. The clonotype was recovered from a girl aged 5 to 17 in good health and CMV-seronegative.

CDR3 in DNA: TGCAGCGTGGCCTCATCCCCCTACGAGCAGTACTTC. It is translated as CSVASSPYEQYF. The V and J genes are TRBV29-1 and TRBJ2-7; D is uncertain. The CDR3 has 12 amino acids. V lost 6 bases to trimming and J lost 2 bases, with 11 bases between them. The germline V gene has CDR1 SQVTM and CDR2 ANQGSEA.